Below are 15 T cell receptor beta chains sequenced from a single sample in a study of cytomegalovirus exposure and HLA in healthy donors. Both 60 Vbeta primers and 13 Jbeta primers went into the PCR. Assay used: immunoSEQ multiplex PCR; TCRdb lists only in-frame clones, some missing. Of 160,000 or so clones detected, 70% to 75% appear once; the ten largest clones hold about 4.3%. The sample taken for sequencing was PBMCs. The receptors were sampled from a man between 18 and 35 years old in good health and CMV-seropositive.

The chain carries TRBV30 and TRBJ2-7, with a weak D call TRBD1 (5 bases). V lost 3 bases and J lost 4, with 13 bases in between. CDR3 length: 13 residues. Germline V gene lookup returns CDR1 GTSNPN and CDR2 SVGIG (reference sequence). CDR3 sequence: CAWRGQGQYEQYV. CDR3 DNA sequence: TGTGCCTGGAGGGGCCAGGGCCAGTACGAGCAGTACGTC.

The chain couples TRBV25-1 to TRBJ1-3, with TRBD1 as a possible D gene (5 bases). The CDR3 sequence is 14 residues long. V lost 5 bases to trimming and J lost 0 bases, with 8 bases between them. CDR1 is MGHDK and CDR2 is SYGVNS in the germline V gene. The CDR3 coding sequence is TGTGCCAGCAGTCCAGGGCTCTCTGGAAACACCATATATTTT. Translating gives CASSPGLSGNTIYF.

The chain recombines TRBV27 with TRBJ1-5; 9 positions match TRBD1. CDR1 and CDR2 from the germline V gene are MNHEY and SMNVEV (reference sequence). CDR3 length: 15 amino acids. The J segment lost 7 bases and the V segment lost 4 bases, leaving 8 bases of the junction unmatched. The CDR3 loop is CASSSTGGARQPQHF. The CDR3 DNA is TGTGCCAGCAGTTCCACAGGGGGCGCAAGGCAGCCCCAGCATTTT.

The chain employs TRBV7-9 and TRBJ1-4; no clear D gene. Trimming took off 5 bases at V and 6 bases at J, with 16 bases between the two ends. CDR1 is SEHNR and CDR2 is FQNEAQ in the germline V gene (reference sequence). The CDR3 totals 15 residues. The CDR3 DNA reads TGTGCCAGCAGCCCGCCCGTGCACGCGGATGAAAAACTGTTTTTT. Translation gives CASSPPVHADEKLFF.

The rearrangement joins TRBV28 to TRBJ2-7, with D possibly TRBD1 on 6 matching bases. Germline V gene lookup returns CDR1 MDHEN and CDR2 SYDVKM. V lost 6 bases and J lost 6, with 15 bases in between. This CDR3 comprises 13 residues. CDR3 DNA: TGTGCCAGCAGCCCCCGGGCAGGGGCCGAGCAGTACGTC. Translation gives CASSPRAGAEQYV.

This rearrangement joins TRBV6-5 to TRBJ1-2; 12 positions match TRBD1. The CDR3 spans 15 residues. Germline CDR1 is MNHEY and CDR2 is SVGAGI. The ends lost 5 bases at V and 7 bases at J; junction bases unmatched: 8. CDR3 residues: CASSRSGTGGSGYTF. DNA of the CDR3: TGTGCCAGCAGTCGCTCCGGGACAGGGGGCTCTGGCTACACCTTC.

This clone was counted a few times. This sequence joins TRBV28 and TRBJ1-2; 8 bases are a match to TRBD1. This CDR3 has 16 amino acids. Germline V CDR1 and CDR2: MDHEN, SYDVKM. V shed 7 bases, J shed 0 bases, and the junction held 10 bases outside the gene matches. This CDR3 reads CASTQTTGGPNYGYTF. CDR3 sequence (DNA): TGTGCCAGCACCCAAACTACAGGGGGTCCTAACTATGGCTACACCTTC.

The rearrangement links TRBV7-9 to TRBJ2-1; 14 nucleotides match TRBD2. Germline V gene sequence: CDR1 SEHNR, CDR2 FQNEAQ (reference sequence). This CDR3 region has 14 residues. The trim removed 5 bases at V and 8 bases at J, leaving 2 bases unmatched. In DNA, the CDR3 is TGTGCCAGCAGCGCGGGACTAGCGGGAGATGAGCAGTTCTTC. It specifies CASSAGLAGDEQFF.

The rearrangement uses TRBV5-1 and TRBJ1-1; maybe TRBD1 (6 bases). Germline V gene data show CDR1 as SGHRS and CDR2 as YFSETQ. The germline V and J ends were trimmed by 3 bases and 4 bases, with 19 bases remaining between them. The CDR3 spans 16 residues. In nucleotides, the CDR3 is TGCGCCAGCAGCTCCGACCTTACAGGGAGTGGCACTGAAGCTTTCTTT. Residues: CASSSDLTGSGTEAFF.

This sequence joins TRBV5-4 and TRBJ2-2; 9 bases agree with TRBD2. This CDR3 is 13 amino acids long. With V trimmed by 6 bases and J by 7 bases, 4 bases remained unmatched. Germline-derived CDR1 and CDR2 are SGHNT and YYREEE (reference sequence). The CDR3 is CASIAGEIGELFF. In nucleotides, the CDR3 is TGTGCCAGCATAGCGGGAGAGATCGGGGAGCTGTTTTTT.

This clone appeared a single time. The chain recombines TRBV2 with TRBJ1-1, with 8 positions matching TRBD1. Trimming removed 4 bases from V and 7 bases from J; junction bases left unmatched: 8. CDR3 length: 14 amino acids. Looked up from germline, CDR1 is SNHLY and CDR2 is FYNNEI. The CDR3 sequence: CASSGDRGLSEAFF. The DNA of the CDR3 is TGTGCCAGCAGTGGCGACAGGGGTCTCAGTGAAGCTTTCTTT.

The chain uses TRBV19 and TRBJ1-5; D might be TRBD1 (5 bases). The CDR3 extends over 14 amino acids. Per germline, CDR1 LNHDA and CDR2 SQIVND (reference sequence). The V end was cut by 6 bases, the J end by 0 bases, with 9 bases between. For the CDR3, the DNA is TGTGCCAGTAGCCGGGACTTTAGCAATCAGCCCCAGCATTTT. Translation: CASSRDFSNQPQHF.

The chain combines TRBV5-1 with TRBJ1-1; 9 nucleotides match TRBD1. The V gene's germline CDR1 is SGHRS and CDR2 YFSETQ. V dropped 4 bases and J dropped 1; count of bases not matched to a gene: 5. The CDR3 contains 15 residues. The CDR3 region has the DNA TGCGCCAGCAGCGCGTGGGACAGGGAGAACACTGAAGCTTTCTTT. Residues: CASSAWDRENTEAFF.

The chain has TRBV6-1 and TRBJ2-6, with D perhaps matching TRBD2 (6 bases). With 1 base removed from V and 2 bases from J, the gap between germline ends came to 9 bases. Germline lookup yields CDR1 MNHNS and CDR2 SASEGT. The CDR3 contains 16 residues. CDR3 in DNA: TGTGCCAGCAGTGAAGAGGAGGGAGCTGGGGCCAACGTCCTGACTTTC. The encoded protein is CASSEEEGAGANVLTF.

The gene calls are TRBV19 and TRBJ2-7, with D perhaps matching TRBD1 (5 bases). Deletions cut 8 bases from V and 4 bases from J, with 9 bases between. The CDR3 consists of 11 residues. Germline V lookup: CDR1 LNHDA, CDR2 SQIVND (reference sequence). Here the CDR3 DNA reads TGTGCCAGTCAGGGATGTTACGAGCAGTACGTC. As protein: CASQGCYEQYV.